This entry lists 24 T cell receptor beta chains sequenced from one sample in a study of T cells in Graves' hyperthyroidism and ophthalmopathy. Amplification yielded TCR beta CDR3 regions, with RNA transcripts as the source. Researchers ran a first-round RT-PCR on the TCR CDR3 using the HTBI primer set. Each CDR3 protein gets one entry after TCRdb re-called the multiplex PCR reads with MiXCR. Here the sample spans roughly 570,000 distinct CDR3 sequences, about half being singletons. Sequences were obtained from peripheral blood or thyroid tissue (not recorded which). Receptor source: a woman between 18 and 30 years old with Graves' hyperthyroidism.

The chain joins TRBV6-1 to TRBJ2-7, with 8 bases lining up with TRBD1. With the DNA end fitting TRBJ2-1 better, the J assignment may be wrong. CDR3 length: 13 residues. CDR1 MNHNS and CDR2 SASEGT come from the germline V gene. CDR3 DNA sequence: TGTGCCAGCAAACAGGGGGCCTACAATGAGCAGTTCTTC. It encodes CASKQGAYNEQFF.

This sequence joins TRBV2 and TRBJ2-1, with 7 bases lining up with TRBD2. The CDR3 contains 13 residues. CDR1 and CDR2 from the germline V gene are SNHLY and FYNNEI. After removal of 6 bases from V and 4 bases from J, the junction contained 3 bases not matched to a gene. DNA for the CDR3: TGTGCCAGCAGGGCTAGCGGATACAATGAGCAGTTCTTC. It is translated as CASRASGYNEQFF.

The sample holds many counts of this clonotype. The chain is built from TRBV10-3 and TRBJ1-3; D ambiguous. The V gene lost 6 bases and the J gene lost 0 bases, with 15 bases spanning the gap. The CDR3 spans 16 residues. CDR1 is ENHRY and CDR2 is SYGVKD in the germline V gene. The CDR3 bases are TGTGCCATCAGCACAACCGGGTCCTTCTCTGGAAACACCATATATTTT. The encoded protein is CAISTTGSFSGNTIYF.

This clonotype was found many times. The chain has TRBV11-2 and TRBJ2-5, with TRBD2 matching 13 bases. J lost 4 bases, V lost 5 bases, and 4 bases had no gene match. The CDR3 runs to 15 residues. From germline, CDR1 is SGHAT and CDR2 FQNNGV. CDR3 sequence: CASSDWTSGRETQYF. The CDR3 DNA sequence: TGTGCCAGCAGCGACTGGACTAGCGGGAGAGAGACCCAGTACTTC. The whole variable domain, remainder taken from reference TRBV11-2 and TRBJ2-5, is EAGVAQSPRYKIIEKRQSVAFWCNPISGHATLYWYQQILGQGPKLLIQFQNNGVVDDSQLPKDRFSAERLKGVDSTLKIQPAKLEDSAVYLCASSDWTSGRETQYFGPGTRLLVL.

CDR3 in amino acids: CASGLAGGRETQYF. CDR3 coding DNA: TGTGCCAGCGGACTAGCGGGAGGGCGCGAGACCCAGTACTTC. The rearrangement joins TRBV10-3 to TRBJ2-5; 15 positions agree with TRBD2. V lost 10 bases, J lost 5 bases, and 5 bases stayed unmatched. Germline V lookup: CDR1 ENHRY, CDR2 SYGVKD. The CDR3 loop spans 14 amino acids.

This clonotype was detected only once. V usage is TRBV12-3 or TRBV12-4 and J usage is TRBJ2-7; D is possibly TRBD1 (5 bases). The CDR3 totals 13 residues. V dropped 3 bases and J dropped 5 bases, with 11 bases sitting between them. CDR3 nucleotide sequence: TGTGCCAGCAGTTTTCAACAGGTGGACGAGCAGTACTTC. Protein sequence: CASSFQQVDEQYF.

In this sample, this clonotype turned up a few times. In DNA form, the CDR3 reads TGCAGTGCTGCCAGTGGTCTCTCCTACGAGCAGTACTTC. Protein sequence: CSAASGLSYEQYF. The chain has TRBV20-1 and TRBJ2-7; D gene uncertain. This CDR3 spans 13 amino acids. CDR1 is DFQATT, CDR2 SNEGSKA, per germline (reference sequence). Deletions cut 5 bases from V and 0 bases from J, with 11 bases between.

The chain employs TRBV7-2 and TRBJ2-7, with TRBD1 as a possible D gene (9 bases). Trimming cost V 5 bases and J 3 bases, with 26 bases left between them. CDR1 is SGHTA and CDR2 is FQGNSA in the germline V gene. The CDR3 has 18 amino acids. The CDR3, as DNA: TGTGCCAGCAGCCCTCCGGGACAGGGTAGTAGCGGGATCTACGAGCAGTACTTC. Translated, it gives CASSPPGQGSSGIYEQYF.

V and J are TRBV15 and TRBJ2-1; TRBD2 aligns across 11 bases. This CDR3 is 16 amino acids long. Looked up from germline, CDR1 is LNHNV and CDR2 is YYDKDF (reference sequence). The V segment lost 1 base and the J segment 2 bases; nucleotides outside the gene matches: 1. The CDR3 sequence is CATSRGLAGPYNEQFF. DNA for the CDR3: TGTGCCACCAGCAGAGGACTAGCGGGACCCTACAATGAGCAGTTCTTC.

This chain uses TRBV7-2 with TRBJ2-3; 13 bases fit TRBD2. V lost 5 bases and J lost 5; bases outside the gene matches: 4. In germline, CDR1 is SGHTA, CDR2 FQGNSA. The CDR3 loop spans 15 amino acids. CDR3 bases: TGTGCCAGCAGCCGGCGGACTAGCGGGAGAGATACGCAGTATTTT. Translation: CASSRRTSGRDTQYF.

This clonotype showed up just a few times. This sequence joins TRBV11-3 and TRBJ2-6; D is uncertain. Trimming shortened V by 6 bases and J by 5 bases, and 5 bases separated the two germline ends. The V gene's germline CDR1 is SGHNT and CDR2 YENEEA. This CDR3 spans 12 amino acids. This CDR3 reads CASSLRANVLTF. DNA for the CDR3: TGTGCCAGCAGTTTGAGGGCCAACGTCCTGACTTTC.

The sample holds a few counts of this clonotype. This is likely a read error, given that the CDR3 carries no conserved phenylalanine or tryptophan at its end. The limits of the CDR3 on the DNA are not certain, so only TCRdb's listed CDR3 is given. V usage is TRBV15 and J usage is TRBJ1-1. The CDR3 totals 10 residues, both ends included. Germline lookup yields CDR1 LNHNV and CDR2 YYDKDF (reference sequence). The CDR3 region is CATSRALAYI.

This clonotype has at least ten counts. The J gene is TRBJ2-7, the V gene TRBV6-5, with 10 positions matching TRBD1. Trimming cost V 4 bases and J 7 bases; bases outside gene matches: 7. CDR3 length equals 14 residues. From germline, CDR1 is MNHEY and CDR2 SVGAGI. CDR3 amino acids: CASSSTGGSPEQYF. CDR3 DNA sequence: TGTGCCAGCAGTTCGACAGGGGGCTCTCCAGAGCAGTACTTC.

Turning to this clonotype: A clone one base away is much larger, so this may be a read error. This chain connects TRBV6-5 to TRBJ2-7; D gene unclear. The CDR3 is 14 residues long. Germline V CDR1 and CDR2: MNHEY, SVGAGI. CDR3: CAISYNFGAYEQYF. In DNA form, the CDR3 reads TGTGCCATCAGTTACAACTTCGGAGCCTACGAGCAGTACTTC.

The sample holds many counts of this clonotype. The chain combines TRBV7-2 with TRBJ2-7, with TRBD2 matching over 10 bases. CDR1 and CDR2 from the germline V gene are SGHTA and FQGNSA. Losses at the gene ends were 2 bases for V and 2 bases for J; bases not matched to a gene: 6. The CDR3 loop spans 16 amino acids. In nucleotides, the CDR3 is TGTGCCAGCAGCTTAAGACTAGCGGGCCTAACCTACGAGCAGTACTTC. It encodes CASSLRLAGLTYEQYF.

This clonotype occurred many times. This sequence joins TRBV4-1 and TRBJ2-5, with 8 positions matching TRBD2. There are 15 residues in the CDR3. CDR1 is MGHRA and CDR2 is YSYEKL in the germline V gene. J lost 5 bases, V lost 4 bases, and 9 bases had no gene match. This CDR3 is CASSPRVSGAETQYF. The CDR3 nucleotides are TGCGCCAGCAGCCCCCGGGTTAGCGGGGCCGAGACCCAGTACTTC.

CDR3 nucleotides: TGTGCCACCAGTCCAGGGAGCTATGGCTACACCGGGGAGCTGTTTTTT. It is translated as CATSPGSYGYTGELFF. V and J are TRBV24-1 and TRBJ2-2; either TRBD1 or TRBD2 may fit D (5 bases each). Germline V CDR1 and CDR2: KGHDR, SFDVKD. This CDR3 comprises 16 residues. V lost 6 bases, J lost 3 bases, and 16 bases lay in between.

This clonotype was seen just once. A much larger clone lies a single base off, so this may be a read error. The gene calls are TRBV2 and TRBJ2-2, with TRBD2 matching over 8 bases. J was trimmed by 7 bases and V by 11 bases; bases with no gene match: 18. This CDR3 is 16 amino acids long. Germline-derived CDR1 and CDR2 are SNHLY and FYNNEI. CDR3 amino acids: CAGFPVSGGQNGELFF. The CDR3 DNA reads TGTGCCGGCTTCCCCGTCAGCGGGGGCCAGAACGGGGAGCTGTTTTTT.

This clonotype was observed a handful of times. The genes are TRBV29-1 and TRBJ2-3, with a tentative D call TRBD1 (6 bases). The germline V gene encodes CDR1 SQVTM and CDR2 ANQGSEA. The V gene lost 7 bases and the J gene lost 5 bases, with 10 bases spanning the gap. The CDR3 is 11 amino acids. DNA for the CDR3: TGCAGCGCCGAGGGGGTAGATACGCAGTATTTT. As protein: CSAEGVDTQYF.

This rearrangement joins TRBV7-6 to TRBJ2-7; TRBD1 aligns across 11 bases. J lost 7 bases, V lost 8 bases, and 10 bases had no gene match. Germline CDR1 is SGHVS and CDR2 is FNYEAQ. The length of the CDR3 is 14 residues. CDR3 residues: CASSHGTGGGEQYF. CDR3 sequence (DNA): TGTGCCAGCTCACACGGGACAGGGGGGGGTGAGCAGTACTTC.

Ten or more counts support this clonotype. DNA for the CDR3: TGTGCCAGCAGGTTGCTAGCGGAGGATGAGCAGTTCTTC. Its protein is CASRLLAEDEQFF. The J gene is TRBJ2-1, the V gene TRBV2; 7 nucleotides agree with TRBD2. CDR1 and CDR2 (germline): SNHLY, FYNNEI. The CDR3 sequence is 13 residues long. The V and J ends lost 6 bases and 8 bases, in that order; junction bases with no gene match: 7.

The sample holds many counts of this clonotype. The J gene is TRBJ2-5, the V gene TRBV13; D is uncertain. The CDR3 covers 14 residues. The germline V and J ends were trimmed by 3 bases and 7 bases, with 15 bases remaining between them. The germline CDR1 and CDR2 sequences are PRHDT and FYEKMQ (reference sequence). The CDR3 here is CASSLAGRHSTQYF. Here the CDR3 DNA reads TGTGCCAGCAGCTTGGCCGGACGCCACTCGACCCAGTACTTC.

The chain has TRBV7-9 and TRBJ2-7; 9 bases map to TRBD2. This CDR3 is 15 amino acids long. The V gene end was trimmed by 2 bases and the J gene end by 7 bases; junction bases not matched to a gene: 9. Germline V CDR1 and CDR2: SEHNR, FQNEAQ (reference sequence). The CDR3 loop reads CASSLWGSGGLEQYF. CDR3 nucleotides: TGTGCCAGCAGCTTATGGGGTAGCGGGGGCTTGGAGCAGTACTTC.

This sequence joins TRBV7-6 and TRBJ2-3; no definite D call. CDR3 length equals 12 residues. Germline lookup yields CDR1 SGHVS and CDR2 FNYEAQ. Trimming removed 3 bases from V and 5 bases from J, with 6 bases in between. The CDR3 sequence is CASSFDVDTQYF. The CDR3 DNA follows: TGTGCCAGCAGCTTTGACGTAGATACGCAGTATTTT.